The 26 T cell receptor beta chains below all came from one sample that was sequenced in a study of blood T cell repertoires in COVID-19. TCRdb's table, derived via immunoSEQ multiplex PCR, lists solely in-frame clones and lacks some. The data hold about 59,000 clones, with around 92% observed a single time. Source material: peripheral blood. The receptors derive from a human donor in a cohort sampled during active COVID-19.

This chain joins TRBV2 and TRBJ2-5, with 7 bases that match TRBD1. Germline values: CDR1 SNHLY, CDR2 FYNNEI. CDR3 length: 14 residues. The V gene end was trimmed by 6 bases and the J gene end by 1 base; junction bases not matched to a gene: 5. CDR3 nucleotides: TGTGCCAGCAGCGCCTCAGGGGGCCAAGAGACCCAGTACTTC. It encodes CASSASGGQETQYF.

The chain has TRBV9 and TRBJ2-1, with TRBD1 as a possible D gene (6 bases). Germline CDR1 and CDR2: SGDLS and YYNGEE. The CDR3 consists of 14 residues. V shed 3 bases and J shed 3 bases, with 10 bases lying between them. In DNA, the CDR3 is TGTGCCAGCAGCGCTGACAGGTACTACAATGAGCAGTTCTTC. As protein: CASSADRYYNEQFF. The whole variable domain, filled in from reference TRBV9 and TRBJ2-1, reads DSGVTQTPKHLITATGQRVTLRCSPRSGDLSVYWYQQSLDQGLQFLIQYYNGEERAKGNILERFSAQQFPDLHSELNLSSLELGDSALYFCASSADRYYNEQFFGPGTRLTVL.

A single count supports this clone. This chain links TRBV5-5 with TRBJ2-3; tentatively, D is TRBD2 (5 bases). Germline-derived CDR1 and CDR2 are SGHKS and YYEKEE (reference sequence). Trimming cost V 5 bases and J 0 bases, with 10 bases left between them. CDR3 size: 14 residues. The CDR3 DNA reads as TGTGCCAGCAGTAGAGCGGAAAGCACAGATACGCAGTATTTT. Translating it yields CASSRAESTDTQYF.

The rearrangement links TRBV13 to TRBJ1-5; TRBD1 is a possible D gene (5 bases). CDR3 length equals 15 residues. From germline, CDR1 is PRHDT and CDR2 FYEKMQ (reference sequence). The V end lost 1 base, the J end lost 2 bases, and 9 bases lay between the germline ends. CDR3 in amino acids: CASSLAGGGNQPQHF. In nucleotides, the CDR3 is TGTGCCAGCAGCTTAGCGGGGGGTGGCAATCAGCCCCAGCATTTT.

This chain uses TRBV19 with TRBJ2-4; weak D call: TRBD2 (5 bases). Germline V gene lookup returns CDR1 LNHDA and CDR2 SQIVND (reference sequence). This CDR3 contains 16 residues. V gave up 3 bases and J gave up 0 bases, with 12 bases separating them. CDR3 sequence: CASSIRAVLAKNIQYF. The CDR3 bases are TGTGCCAGTAGTATCCGAGCGGTGCTAGCCAAAAACATTCAGTACTTC.

This rearrangement joins TRBV19 to TRBJ2-7; perhaps TRBD2 as D (6 bases). The V gene's germline CDR1 is LNHDA and CDR2 SQIVND (reference sequence). The germline V and J ends were trimmed by 1 base and 1 base, with 8 bases remaining between them. The CDR3 length is 14 residues. The CDR3: CASSIVGLSYEQYF. The CDR3 DNA follows: TGTGCCAGTAGTATAGTGGGACTTTCCTACGAGCAGTACTTC.

This CDR3 is CGTRRPGTGELFF. The CDR3 coding sequence is TGTGGCACCCGGCGGCCTGGCACCGGGGAGCTGTTTTTT. The chain is built from TRBV25-1 and TRBJ2-2; unclear D gene. The germline V gene encodes CDR1 MGHDK and CDR2 SYGVNS. The CDR3 has 13 amino acids.

The rearrangement joins TRBV13 to TRBJ1-2; no reliable D call. Trimming cost V 6 bases and J 2 bases, with 7 bases left between them. CDR3 length: 12 residues. CDR1 is PRHDT, CDR2 FYEKMQ, per germline (reference sequence). DNA for the CDR3: TGTGCCAGCAGTGGAGGGAACTATGGCTACACCTTC. Its translation: CASSGGNYGYTF. Filled out from reference TRBV13 and TRBJ1-2, the complete variable domain reads AAGVIQSPRHLIKEKRETATLKCYPIPRHDTVYWYQQGPGQDPQFLISFYEKMQSDKGSIPDRFSAQQFSDYHSELNMSSLELGDSALYFCASSGGNYGYTFGSGTRLTVV.

V and J are TRBV7-3 and TRBJ1-6; the D is unclear. This CDR3 is built from 14 residues. Trimming pared 1 base from V and 7 bases from J, leaving 8 bases between. Germline CDR1 is SGHTA and CDR2 is FQGTGA. The CDR3 here is CASSLSSGNSPLHF. The CDR3 bases are TGTGCCAGCAGCTTAAGTAGCGGCAATTCACCCCTCCACTTT.

This chain joins TRBV2 and TRBJ2-1; 12 bases are shared with TRBD1. Germline assignment: CDR1 SNHLY and CDR2 FYNNEI. The V gene end was trimmed by 6 bases and the J gene end by 6 bases; junction bases not matched to a gene: 6. The CDR3 has 15 residues. CDR3 DNA sequence: TGTGCCAGCAGCTACGGGACAGGGGGCATCAATGAGCAGTTCTTC. Translated, it gives CASSYGTGGINEQFF.

The table lists this clone with a few counts. V and J are TRBV7-9 and TRBJ1-2, with D perhaps matching TRBD1 (6 bases). The CDR3 runs 13 residues. V was clipped by 5 bases and J by 5 bases, with 12 bases between them. Per the germline V gene, CDR1 is SEHNR and CDR2 is FQNEAQ (reference sequence). The CDR3 here is CASSPGGMYGYTF. The CDR3 DNA reads TGTGCCAGCAGCCCTGGGGGCATGTATGGCTACACCTTC. The full variable domain, its missing parts supplied by reference TRBV7-9 and TRBJ1-2, is DTGVSQNPRHKITKRGQNVTFRCDPISEHNRLYWYRQTLGQGPEFLTYFQNEAQLEKSRLLSDRFSAERPKGSFSTLEIQRTEQGDSAMYLCASSPGGMYGYTFGSGTRLTVV.

The V gene is TRBV4-3, the J gene TRBJ2-1, with 7 positions matching TRBD2. Trimming removed 3 bases from V and 2 bases from J; junction bases left unmatched: 4. Germline loops: CDR1 LGHNA, CDR2 YSLEER. The CDR3 sequence is 15 residues long. The CDR3 is CASSQSGVPYNEQFF. As DNA, the CDR3 is TGCGCCAGCAGCCAGAGCGGGGTGCCCTACAATGAGCAGTTCTTC.

The gene calls are TRBV15 and TRBJ2-3; D not resolved. The germline CDR1 and CDR2 sequences are LNHNV and YYDKDF (reference sequence). V was shortened by 5 bases and J by 0 bases, with 9 bases between the two germline ends. The CDR3 has 14 residues. CDR3 sequence (DNA): TGTGCCACCAGCTTGTCCCGGAGCACAGATACGCAGTATTTT. This gives the protein CATSLSRSTDTQYF.

The rearrangement joins TRBV7-9 to TRBJ1-1; 7 positions agree with TRBD1. The junction had 1 base not matched to a gene; V was cut back by 3 bases and J by 0 bases. Germline V gene data show CDR1 as SEHNR and CDR2 as FQNEAQ (reference sequence). The length of the CDR3 is 14 residues. The chain's CDR3 is CASSLTGMNTEAFF. In DNA, the CDR3 is TGTGCCAGCAGCTTGACAGGGATGAACACTGAAGCTTTCTTT.

V usage is TRBV7-8 and J usage is TRBJ2-1; TRBD2 is a possible D gene (5 bases). This CDR3 has 11 amino acids. The V gene's germline CDR1 is SGHVS and CDR2 FQNEAQ. Trimming left V 5 bases short and J 12 bases short, with 11 bases between. The CDR3 region is CASSRRGGQFF. CDR3 bases: TGTGCCAGCAGCCGACGTGGAGGGCAGTTCTTC.

The rearrangement links TRBV27 to TRBJ1-6; perhaps TRBD1 as D (5 bases). Trimming stripped 3 bases from V and 7 bases from J, with 13 bases between. Germline-derived CDR1 and CDR2 are MNHEY and SMNVEV (reference sequence). The CDR3 is 15 amino acids. The CDR3 DNA is TGTGCCAGCAGTTTCTGGGGCAGGATAAATTCACCCCTCCACTTT. It encodes CASSFWGRINSPLHF.

The chain joins TRBV11-2 to TRBJ2-1; 8 positions match TRBD2. The junction had 1 base not matched to a gene; V was cut back by 3 bases and J by 6 bases. This CDR3 is 13 amino acids long. Germline V CDR1 and CDR2: SGHAT, FQNNGV. CDR3 sequence reads: CASSFTSGNEQFF. CDR3 DNA: TGTGCCAGCAGCTTTACTAGCGGCAATGAGCAGTTCTTC.

The genes are TRBV11-2 and TRBJ2-2, with D uncertain. V lost 3 bases and J 4 bases, leaving 9 bases between the germline ends. CDR1 is SGHAT, CDR2 FQNNGV, per germline. This CDR3 comprises 14 residues. CDR3 sequence (DNA): TGTGCCAGCAGCTTTGGCCAGGCCACCGGGGAGCTGTTTTTT. Translation gives CASSFGQATGELFF.

This chain joins TRBV9 and TRBJ2-3; D is ambiguous. Trimming stripped 0 bases from V and 2 bases from J, with 10 bases between. The CDR3 length is 15 residues. Per the germline V gene, CDR1 is SGDLS and CDR2 is YYNGEE. This chain's CDR3 is CASSVVATTTDTQYF. CDR3 DNA sequence: TGTGCCAGCAGCGTAGTTGCTACTACCACAGATACGCAGTATTTT.

This sequence joins TRBV18 and TRBJ2-2, with 14 bases fitting TRBD2. The CDR3 is 18 amino acids. Trimming removed 2 bases from V and 4 bases from J; junction bases left unmatched: 6. CDR1 is KGHSH and CDR2 is LQKENI in the germline V gene. The CDR3 loop is CASSPGTSGRGGTGELFF. Written as DNA, the CDR3 is TGTGCCAGCTCACCAGGGACTAGCGGGAGAGGTGGCACCGGGGAGCTGTTTTTT.

The V call is TRBV10-3, the J call TRBJ2-1, with TRBD2 matching over 9 bases. V was pared by 4 bases and J by 7 bases, with 14 bases of the junction left unmatched. CDR3 size: 17 residues. Germline V gene lookup returns CDR1 ENHRY and CDR2 SYGVKD. The CDR3 sequence is CAISVGLRGGRVNEQFF. Here the CDR3 DNA reads TGTGCCATCAGTGTGGGGTTGCGGGGGGGCCGGGTAAATGAGCAGTTCTTC.

The V call is TRBV5-4, the J call TRBJ2-4; D remains ambiguous. V was shortened by 4 bases and J by 0 bases, with 8 bases between the two germline ends. The CDR3 has 14 residues. Germline CDR1 is SGHNT and CDR2 is YYREEE (reference sequence). This CDR3 reads CASSLGLAKNIQYF. The CDR3 DNA reads as TGTGCCAGCAGCCTAGGATTAGCCAAAAACATTCAGTACTTC.

The V and J genes are TRBV7-3 and TRBJ2-2; D unresolved. The germline CDR1 and CDR2 sequences are SGHTA and FQGTGA. The V and J ends lost 4 bases and 7 bases respectively, with 10 bases between them. The CDR3 length is 13 residues. CDR3 loop: CASSSKSVGELFF. CDR3 nucleotide sequence: TGTGCCAGCAGCTCAAAGAGTGTCGGGGAGCTGTTTTTT.

The genes are TRBV3-1 (or the pseudogene TRBV3-2) and TRBJ1-5; 9 positions match TRBD1. Germline CDR1 reads LGHDT; CDR2 reads YNNKEL (reference sequence). J was trimmed by 6 bases and V by 4 bases; bases with no gene match: 7. The CDR3 runs 15 residues. The CDR3 DNA follows: TGTGCCAGCAGCCCAACAGGGGGCGCGGGTCAGCCCCAGCATTTT. This encodes CASSPTGGAGQPQHF.

The chain links TRBV7-2 to TRBJ2-7; D is unclear. The V and J ends lost 3 bases and 1 base respectively, with 7 bases between them. Germline V gene data show CDR1 as SGHTA and CDR2 as FQGNSA. The CDR3 spans 13 residues. CDR3 DNA sequence: TGTGCCAGCAGCTTCCAGGAATCCTACGAGCAGTACTTC. Translated: CASSFQESYEQYF.

The chain links TRBV6-2 or TRBV6-3 to TRBJ1-5; 9 bases align to TRBD1. After removal of 5 bases from V and 3 bases from J, the junction contained 11 bases not matched to a gene. Germline lookup yields CDR1 MNHEY and CDR2 SVGEGT. The CDR3 runs 17 residues. CDR3 sequence reads: CASSVRSRDRANQPQHF. As DNA, the CDR3 is TGTGCCAGCAGTGTAAGGTCCCGGGACAGGGCCAATCAGCCCCAGCATTTT.